One and the same sample provided the 6 T cell receptor beta chains below, sequenced in a study of cytomegalovirus exposure and HLA in healthy donors. PCR involved 60 Vbeta and 13 Jbeta primers. Assay used: immunoSEQ multiplex PCR; TCRdb lists only in-frame clones, some missing. The sample has 100,000 to 150,000 clones; 80% are singletons. Sequenced sample: PBMCs. The origin of the receptors is a man aged 40-50 years in good health and CMV-seronegative.

This chain connects TRBV7-8 to TRBJ2-7; TRBD2 matches at 7 bases. V dropped 6 bases and J dropped 2; count of bases not matched to a gene: 10. This CDR3 is 15 amino acids long. The germline V gene has CDR1 SGHVS and CDR2 FQNEAQ. CDR3 loop: CASRSLGGGAYEQYF. The DNA of the CDR3 is TGTGCCAGCAGATCGTTAGGCGGGGGAGCCTACGAGCAGTACTTC.

The sample holds a few counts of this clone. In DNA, the CDR3 is TGTGCCAGCAGCCCCCGGGACAGCCCCTCTGGAAACACCATATATTTT. It specifies CASSPRDSPSGNTIYF. The gene calls are TRBV4-2 and TRBJ1-3; 7 bases map to TRBD1. Germline V CDR1 and CDR2: LGHNA, YNFKEQ. CDR3 length: 16 residues. V lost 4 bases, J lost 0 bases, and 6 bases stayed unmatched.

The chain combines TRBV28 with TRBJ1-4, with no clear D. This CDR3 has 13 residues. V was trimmed by 6 bases and J by 2 bases, leaving 7 bases between them. The germline gives CDR1 MDHEN, CDR2 SYDVKM. The CDR3: CASRELTNEKLFF. The CDR3 bases are TGTGCCAGCAGGGAGCTGACTAATGAAAAACTGTTTTTT.

The chain employs TRBV19 and TRBJ1-5, with D maybe TRBD1 (6 bases). The ends were cut back, 0 bases at V and 7 bases at J, with 7 bases in the middle. Germline V gene data show CDR1 as LNHDA and CDR2 as SQIVND (reference sequence). This CDR3 is built from 13 residues. The CDR3 spells CASSIEGAQPQHF. The CDR3 DNA follows: TGTGCCAGTAGTATAGAGGGGGCCCAGCCCCAGCATTTT.

The chain employs TRBV15 and TRBJ2-7; D not certain. V lost 0 bases and J 9 bases, leaving 12 bases between the germline ends. Germline assignment: CDR1 LNHNV and CDR2 YYDKDF (reference sequence). This CDR3 spans 13 amino acids. Here the CDR3 DNA reads TGTGCCACCAGCAGAGACCAAGTATCGGGGCAGTACTTC. Translated, it gives CATSRDQVSGQYF.

This CDR3 is CASSSANEQFF. The CDR3 coding sequence is TGTGCCAGTAGTAGTGCGAATGAGCAGTTCTTC. The chain uses TRBV19 and TRBJ2-1; D gene uncertain. Between the trimmed V and J ends, which lost 4 bases and 7 bases, there was a span of 5 bases. The CDR3 totals 11 residues. The germline gives CDR1 LNHDA, CDR2 SQIVND (reference sequence).